This is a list of T cell receptor beta chains from one sample in a study of blood T cell repertoires in COVID-19. Measured with immunoSEQ multiplex PCR; TCRdb has only the in-frame clones, and not every one. The sample comprises 30,000 to 50,000 clones, roughly 77% of which are singletons, and 38% rests with the top ten. The specimen was peripheral blood. Every receptor here comes from an elderly man with active or convalescent COVID-19. Both conserved end residues are part of each CDR3. The D gene is left open where the match is weak. The listing skips clone size in some rows; elsewhere it reads once, few, many or a size class.

d_call j_call v_call clone_size cdr3_nt cdr3_aa
TRBD1 TRBJ1-5 TRBV2 few TGTGCCAGCAGAATGGGACAGATTCCCAATCAGCCCCAGCATTTT CASRMGQIPNQPQHF
- TRBJ2-7 TRBV12-1 - TGTGCCAGCAGCGCCGGAGGGACCTTTCGGGACCACGAGCAGTACTTC CASSAGGTFRDHEQYF
TRBD1 TRBJ2-5 TRBV4-3 - TGCGCCAGCAGCCAATTCCGGACAGGGGGACACGAGACCCAGTACTTC CASSQFRTGGHETQYF
TRBD1 TRBJ1-5 TRBV7-2 - TGTGCCAGCAGCTTGGGACAGAGTCGCACTCAGCCCCAGCATTTT CASSLGQSRTQPQHF
TRBD2 TRBJ2-3 TRBV7-2 - TGTGCCAGCAGCTTACAAAGCGGGGGCACAGATACGCAGTATTTT CASSLQSGGTDTQYF
TRBD1 TRBJ2-7 TRBV28 - TGTGCCAGCGGCCATCGGGACAGGGGCTCCGAGCAGTACTTC CASGHRDRGSEQYF
- TRBJ2-6 TRBV4-3 - TGCGCCAGCAGCCACCGTTCTAGGTCAGGGGATTTCTCTGGGGCCAACGTCCTGACTTTC CASSHRSRSGDFSGANVLTF
TRBD2 TRBJ2-7 TRBV30 - TGTGCCTGGAGTTTTACTAGCGGGTTCTACGAGCAGTACTTC CAWSFTSGFYEQYF
TRBD1 TRBJ1-3 TRBV14 - TGTGCCAGCAGCCACCCCCGGGACAGGAACACCATATATTTT CASSHPRDRNTIYF
- TRBJ1-1 TRBV15 - TGTGCCACCAGCAGAGACAGGGGATCGATGAACACTGAAGCTTTCTTT CATSRDRGSMNTEAFF
TRBD2 TRBJ2-1 TRBV5-4 - TGTGCCAGCAGCTTGGCCGCGGGCACTAGCGGGGGGGCCATACAGTTCTTC CASSLAAGTSGGAIQFF
- TRBJ1-5 TRBV9 - TGTGCCAGCAGCGTGAGGACTTTGTGGGGCAATCAGCCCCAGCATTTT CASSVRTLWGNQPQHF
TRBD2 TRBJ2-2 TRBV9 - TGTGCCAGCAGCCCGTGGGATAGCGGGAGTACCGGGGAGCTGTTTTTT CASSPWDSGSTGELFF
TRBD2 TRBJ2-1 TRBV5-1 - TGCGCCAGCAGTCGGGGACTAGCGGGAGTTGGGGGTGAGCAGTTCTTC CASSRGLAGVGGEQFF
- TRBJ2-1 TRBV5-1 - TGCGCCAGCAGCTCGTATGGGGCCGAAGGGGATGAGCAGTTCTTC CASSSYGAEGDEQFF
TRBD1 TRBJ1-6 TRBV7-9 - TGTGCCAGCAGCACCCGGACAGGGGGGGATAATTCACCCCTCCACTTT CASSTRTGGDNSPLHF
- TRBJ2-7 TRBV5-1 - TGCGCCAGCAGCTTGAAGGATGGGACTTTAGAGCAGTACTTC CASSLKDGTLEQYF
TRBD1 TRBJ2-7 TRBV2 - TGTGCCGGAAGGGACAGGGGGTACGAGCAGTACTTC CAGRDRGYEQYF
- TRBJ1-2 TRBV21-1 few TGTGCCAGCAGCAAACCCAGGGGGCATGGCTACACCTTC CASSKPRGHGYTF
- TRBJ2-1 TRBV7-2 once TGTGCCAGCAGCTTAGTGGGGGGGCCATACAATGAGCAGTTCTTC CASSLVGGPYNEQFF
TRBD2 TRBJ2-7 TRBV7-2 few TGTGCCAGCGCAAGAGAGGGAGGGATCGGCTCCTACGAGCAGTACTTC CASAREGGIGSYEQYF
TRBD1 TRBJ2-6 TRBV9 few TGTGCCAGCAGCTCGACAGACAGGGCTGGGGCCAACGTCCTGACTTTC CASSSTDRAGANVLTF
- TRBJ2-1 TRBV4-1 - TGCGCCAGCAGCCGCCACGAGGATAGACGTGAGCAGTTCTTC CASSRHEDRREQFF
TRBD1 TRBJ1-2 TRBV5-1 - TGCGCCAGCAGCGAAGGACAGGCCGGCTATGGCTACACCTTC CASSEGQAGYGYTF
TRBD1 TRBJ2-5 TRBV19 - TGTGCCAGTAGTTCCCGGGACAGGGCAGAGACCCAGTACTTC CASSSRDRAETQYF
TRBD2 TRBJ2-7 TRBV4-1 - TGCGCCAGCAGCCAAGATGGAACGGGGGGTTCCTCCTACGAGCAGTACTTC CASSQDGTGGSSYEQYF
- TRBJ2-6 TRBV7-6 - TGTGCCAGCAGCTTACCTCAGGGAGGCTCTGGGGCCAACGTCCTGACTTTC CASSLPQGGSGANVLTF
- TRBJ1-2 TRBV7-8 - TGTGCCAGCAGCCCCCGAGGACAGTCTCTCTATGGCTACACCTTC CASSPRGQSLYGYTF
TRBD1 TRBJ2-2 TRBV24-1 once TGTGCCACGTTAGACAGGGGAACAGGGGAGCTGTTTTTT CATLDRGTGELFF
TRBD1 TRBJ1-6 TRBV3-1/TRBV3-2 - TGTGCCAGCAGGGCCGGGACAGGCCCTTCACCCCTCCACTTT CASRAGTGPSPLHF
TRBD1 TRBJ2-3 TRBV5-1 - TGCGCCAGCAGCTTGGCGGGACAGGGAACAGATACGCAGTATTTT CASSLAGQGTDTQYF
TRBD2 TRBJ2-2 TRBV9 - TGTGCCAGCAGCGGACGGGGAGGGCGATTCACCGGGGAGCTGTTTTTT CASSGRGGRFTGELFF
- TRBJ1-6 TRBV2 once TGTGCCAGCAGTGGAGGATCAAATTCACCCCTCCACTTT CASSGGSNSPLHF
TRBD1 TRBJ2-7 TRBV3-1/TRBV3-2 - TGTGCCAGCAGCCAAGGCATAGGGGGCGACGAGCAGTACTTC CASSQGIGGDEQYF
- TRBJ2-7 TRBV6-1 - TGTGCCAGCAGTGAAGAACGCTACCGCGAGCAGTACTTC CASSEERYREQYF
- TRBJ1-5 TRBV18 - TGTGCCAGCTCACCAGGGCAAAGCAATCAGCCCCAGCATTTT CASSPGQSNQPQHF
- TRBJ2-1 TRBV1 - TGCACCAGCAGCCATCATAAGCCGGGACAGGGGTTAAATGAGCAGTTCTTC CTSSHHKPGQGLNEQFF
- TRBJ2-3 TRBV2 - TGTGCCAGCAGAGAGGGGACTTCTAGCACAGATACGCAGTATTTT CASREGTSSTDTQYF
TRBD1 TRBJ1-6 TRBV3-1/TRBV3-2 - TGTGCCAGCAGCCAAGGAGGGACAGGGAGCTCCTATAATTCACCCCTCCACTTT CASSQGGTGSSYNSPLHF
TRBD2 TRBJ2-1 TRBV27 - TGTGCCAGCAGTCCCCTTACTAGCGGGGGTGAGCAGTTCTTC CASSPLTSGGEQFF
- TRBJ2-7 TRBV24-1 - TGTGCCACCAGTGAAACCGGGACACCCTCTTACGAGCAGTACTTC CATSETGTPSYEQYF
TRBD1 TRBJ2-2 TRBV19 - TGTGCCAGTAGACAGGGGGTGCTCTCCGGGGAGCTGTTTTTT CASRQGVLSGELFF
TRBD2 TRBJ2-1 TRBV29-1 few TGCAGCGTTGAAGGGACGGCGGGTACTAGCGGGAGTATCTATGAGCAGTTCTTC CSVEGTAGTSGSIYEQFF
- TRBJ1-1 TRBV6-5 - TGTGCCAGCAGTTTCTCCCGGGACAAAGGGGGGGATGAAGCTTTCTTT CASSFSRDKGGDEAFF
- TRBJ2-2 TRBV24-1 once TGTGCCACCAGTGAACCGGAAGGAGCCGGGACCGGGGAGCTGTTTTTT CATSEPEGAGTGELFF
- TRBJ1-1 TRBV19 - TGTGCCAGTAGTTTCGGGACTGTAGGCACTGAAGCTTTCTTT CASSFGTVGTEAFF
- TRBJ1-3 TRBV5-1 - TGCGCCAGCAGCTTGGACATCTCTGGAAACACCATATATTTT CASSLDISGNTIYF
TRBD2 TRBJ2-3 TRBV29-1 - TGCAGCTCGAAGGGAGCGGGAGGCCGCACAGATACGCAGTATTTT CSSKGAGGRTDTQYF
TRBD2 TRBJ2-1 TRBV7-3 - TGTGCCAGCAGCCCCTCGTCCGGGACTAGGCTCAATGAGCAGTTCTTC CASSPSSGTRLNEQFF
- TRBJ2-3 TRBV15 once TGTGCCACCAGCCTATTAGGGGGGGCGGACACAGATACGCAGTATTTT CATSLLGGADTDTQYF
- TRBJ2-1 TRBV6-5 - TGTGCCAGCAGATGGGACACCACCGCTGGGCAGTTCTTC CASRWDTTAGQFF
- TRBJ2-7 TRBV6-2/TRBV6-3 once TGTGCCAGCAGTTACGGACTAATCCGGGACAGATCTTCCTACGAGCAGTACTTC CASSYGLIRDRSSYEQYF
- TRBJ2-7 TRBV27 - TGTGCCAGCAGTCAATTACAGGGCTACGAGCAGTACTTC CASSQLQGYEQYF